The clone carrying this T cell receptor (beta chain) was observed a handful of times. The antigen remains unidentified. The Oncomine TCR Beta short-read assay was applied to DNA of cultured CD4+ T cells. TCRdb reprocessed the PCR reads via MiXCR and lists one record per CDR3 protein. This table has over 10,000 distinct CDR3 sequences, approximately 53% appearing once. The data were obtained in a study of vaccination and CD4 T cells after COVID-19. Study-level points and caveats: Although the median of SARS-CoV-2-reactive clonotypes rose from around 19 to 38, the change was not significant.

Treatment noted: approximately nine-day PBMC culture with coronavirus spike peptide pools or control peptides (ViraFEST assay). After removal of 5 bases from V and 9 bases from J, the junction contained 0 bases not matched to a gene. Per the germline V gene, CDR1 is KGHDR and CDR2 is SFDVKD. There are 11 residues in the CDR3. The sample comprised CD4+ T cells from blood, cultured in vitro. The origin of this receptor is a human donor who had recovered from COVID-19. The rearrangement uses TRBV24-1 and TRBJ2-4, with TRBD2 identical over 7 bases. CDR3 sequence reads: CATSAGGIQYF. The CDR3 DNA follows: TGTGCCACCAGTGCGGGGGGCATTCAGTACTTC.